This is a list of T cell receptor beta chains from one sample in a study of shared clonotypes between healthy human individuals. Profiled with immunoSEQ multiplex PCR; TCRdb holds only in-frame clones, not every one. The sample carries roughly 2.6 million clones, more than 80% recorded once. The material sequenced was naive CD4+ T cells sorted from blood. The receptors stem from a man between 18 and 35 years old in good health. CDR3s include the opening cysteine and the closing phenylalanine or tryptophan. D genes are given only for firm matches. Clone size appears in some rows only: once, few, many, or a class for an expanded clone.

CDR3 protein,CDR3 DNA,D gene,V gene,J gene,clone size
CASRGPQGVDYGYTF,TGCGCCAGCAGGGGACCGCAGGGAGTTGACTATGGCTACACCTTC,-,TRBV10-2,TRBJ1-2,-
CASSKDYRVPTGELFF,TGTGCCAGCAGCAAAGACTACAGGGTTCCCACCGGGGAGCTGTTTTTT,-,TRBV21-1,TRBJ2-2,-
CASSGGFGLAGQETQYF,TGTGCCAGCAGTGGTGGGTTCGGGCTAGCGGGACAAGAGACCCAGTACTTC,TRBD2,TRBV25-1,TRBJ2-5,-
CASSLAQGTEAFF,TGTGCCAGCAGCTTAGCGCAAGGAACTGAAGCTTTCTTT,-,TRBV7-6,TRBJ1-1,-
CASSRGRNTGELFF,TGCGCCAGCAGCCGAGGACGGAACACCGGGGAGCTGTTTTTT,-,TRBV5-1,TRBJ2-2,-
CASSERPGGNYGYTF,TGTGCCAGCAGTGAACGTCCAGGGGGGAACTATGGCTACACCTTC,TRBD1,TRBV6-1,TRBJ1-2,-
CASSSGTAAETQYF,TGTGCCAGCAGCTCTGGGACAGCCGCGGAGACCCAGTACTTC,TRBD1,TRBV11-1,TRBJ2-5,-
CASSFAGSYNEQFF,TGTGCCAGCAGCTTCGCGGGGTCCTACAATGAGCAGTTCTTC,-,TRBV7-9,TRBJ2-1,-
CASSLGQANTEAFF,TGTGCCAGCAGCTTGGGACAGGCGAACACTGAAGCTTTCTTT,TRBD1,TRBV7-9,TRBJ1-1,few
CASSRTGNAGELFF,TGTGCCAGCAGCCGGACAGGGAACGCCGGGGAGCTGTTTTTT,TRBD1,TRBV7-9,TRBJ2-2,once
CASSQSQGAEQYF,TGCGCCAGCAGTCAATCACAGGGTGCGGAGCAGTACTTC,-,TRBV23-1,TRBJ2-7,-
CTSSQGPRPEYF,TGCACCAGCAGCCAAGGTCCCAGGCCGGAGTATTTT,-,TRBV1,TRBJ2-3,-
CASSIAWQINQPQHF,TGTGCCAGTAGTATTGCGTGGCAGATCAATCAGCCCCAGCATTTT,-,TRBV19,TRBJ1-5,-
CASSRGLAGTLSTDTQYF,TGTGCCAGCAGCAGGGGACTAGCGGGGACTCTTAGCACAGATACGCAGTATTTT,TRBD2,TRBV5-4,TRBJ2-3,-
CASSLRLDRSYEQYF,TGCGCCAGCAGCCTCCGCCTCGACAGGTCCTACGAGCAGTACTTC,-,TRBV5-1,TRBJ2-7,-
CASSLSAQETQYF,TGTGCCAGCAGCTTATCGGCCCAAGAGACCCAGTACTTC,-,TRBV7-3,TRBJ2-5,-
CASSKRDRGTGELFF,TGTGCCAGCAGCAAAAGGGACAGGGGGACCGGGGAGCTGTTTTTT,-,TRBV21-1,TRBJ2-2,-
CASSANTGELFF,TGCGCCAGCAGCGCTAACACCGGGGAGCTGTTTTTT,-,TRBV5-1,TRBJ2-2,-
CASSLGSGEQFF,TGTGCCAGCAGTTTAGGGTCGGGGGAGCAGTTCTTC,-,TRBV27,TRBJ2-1,-
CAISRDRQGGGYTF,TGTGCCATCAGTCGAGATAGGCAGGGGGGTGGCTACACCTTC,TRBD1,TRBV10-3,TRBJ1-2,-
CSADGRGTDTQYF,TGCAGCGCCGACGGACGGGGCACAGATACGCAGTATTTT,-,TRBV29-1,TRBJ2-3,-
CASSPSGSLYEQYF,TGTGCCAGCAGCCCGTCAGGGTCCCTCTACGAGCAGTACTTC,-,TRBV5-4,TRBJ2-7,-
CASNLPGNEQYF,TGTGCCAGCAATTTGCCGGGCAACGAGCAGTACTTC,-,TRBV28,TRBJ2-7,-
CASSSDYYNEQFF,TGTGCCAGCAGCTCGGATTATTACAATGAGCAGTTCTTC,-,TRBV5-4,TRBJ2-1,-
CASSVGGSLGTEAFF,TGTGCCAGCAGCGTAGGTGGTTCCCTCGGAACTGAAGCTTTCTTT,-,TRBV9,TRBJ1-1,-
CASSFSAGVSYEQYF,TGTGCCAGCAGCTTTTCGGCGGGAGTGTCCTACGAGCAGTACTTC,TRBD2,TRBV11-2,TRBJ2-7,once
CASSPRTGGLGETQYF,TGTGCCAGCTCACCACGGACAGGGGGTTTAGGAGAGACCCAGTACTTC,TRBD1,TRBV18,TRBJ2-5,-
CAISPGLAGGEQYF,TGTGCCATCTCTCCGGGACTAGCGGGAGGCGAGCAGTACTTC,TRBD2,TRBV6-6,TRBJ2-7,-